The source of this T cell receptor beta chain is a study of cytomegalovirus exposure and HLA in healthy donors. Study results and limitations: The study labeled more than 150 TCR beta chains cytomegalovirus-associated.

With 60 Vbeta and 13 Jbeta primers, the PCR was carried out. Assay: immunoSEQ multiplex PCR; the TCRdb copy retains only in-frame clones and omits some. The sample holds 55,000 to 80,000 clones, around 74% seen once. The CDR3 spans 13 residues. The V gene's germline CDR1 is SGHAT and CDR2 FQNNGV. The V and J ends lost 5 bases and 6 bases respectively, with 11 bases between them. About this clone: Its specificity is unknown.

This TCR was sampled from a woman in her thirties in good health and CMV-seropositive. The rearrangement joins TRBV11-2 to TRBJ1-5; the D is unclear. The material sequenced was PBMCs. CDR3 protein: CASSQGLTQPQHF. As DNA, the CDR3 is TGTGCCAGCAGCCAAGGACTAACTCAGCCCCAGCATTTT.